This T cell receptor (beta chain) is drawn from a study of blood T cell repertoires in COVID-19. Study details: The United States, Italy and Spain provided the acute and convalescent COVID-19 samples. PBMCs, B-cell-depleted T cells, or T cells provided the cDNA or gDNA that made up the material.

The CDR3 length is 17 residues. Germline V CDR1 and CDR2: SGHRS, YFSETQ. V gave up 0 bases and J gave up 3 bases; unmatched junction bases: 10. Original processing methods: Reference gene primer amplification gave nucleated cell count estimates. Data came from immunoSEQ multiplex PCR; TCRdb stores just in-frame clones and leaves some out. That table supplies the V and J calls and clone size; D and trimming were determined from the DNA. The sample lists about 210,000 clones; 92% were seen once. This receptor was obtained from a man aged 25 to 40 with acute or convalescent COVID-19. Input material: peripheral blood. The chain is built from TRBV5-1 and TRBJ2-5, with 8 bases lining up with TRBD2. CDR3 loop: CASSLGSSGRFEETQYF. The CDR3 coding sequence is TGCGCCAGCAGCTTGGGATCTAGCGGGCGTTTTGAAGAGACCCAGTACTTC.